This T cell receptor beta chain was recovered during a study of naive and memory T cell subsets. Study findings and constraints: There was no ground truth to check naive and memory subset results.

Cells stained for CD3, CD4, CD8, CD45RA and CD27 were sorted into four subsets. Trimming took 0 bases from V and 5 from J, leaving 8 bases between them. CDR1 is SGHAT and CDR2 is FQDESV in the germline V gene (reference sequence). The CDR3 is 13 amino acids. Both TRBC1 and TRBC2 were covered by a beta constant-region primer of two equimolar oligonucleotides. Ligated cDNA was amplified by four rounds of PCR with nested alpha and beta constant-region primers and SP2. One entry per CDR3 protein, called by TCRdb with MiXCR from the UMI-ligation and nested PCR reads. The sample carries roughly 130,000 distinct CDR3 sequences, approximately 37% recorded once. This clonotype appeared a single time. The antigen is not known.

The TCR was taken from a human donor in good health. Input material: central memory CD4+ T cells from blood. The rearrangement joins TRBV11-1 to TRBJ2-7, with D perhaps matching TRBD1 (5 bases). The CDR3 DNA is TGTGCCAGCAGCTTAGCGGCAGGGCACGAGCAGTACTTC. Protein: CASSLAAGHEQYF. The whole variable domain, filled in from reference TRBV11-1 and TRBJ2-7, reads EAEVAQSPRYKITEKSQAVAFWCDPISGHATLYWYRQILGQGPELLVQFQDESVVDDSQLPKDRFSAERLKGVDSTLKIQPAELGDSAMYLCASSLAAGHEQYFGPGTRLTVT.